This T cell receptor (beta chain) stems from a study of beta chain features in type 1 diabetes. On this clone itself: Its antigen is as yet unknown.

The whole isolated RNA underwent reverse transcription, so sequencing captured expressed TCRB transcripts. Naive, central memory and regulatory T cell samples produced a mean of roughly 3.5 million reads. Libraries were prepared by immunoSEQ multiplex PCR; TCRdb keeps only in-frame clonotypes and omits some of them. Among some 410,000 clones, 9.5% to 12% were seen once, and the ten largest hold 0.035% to 0.05%. The CDR3 contains 14 residues. CDR1 is SGDLS and CDR2 is YYNGEE in the germline V gene. V was cut by 4 bases and J by 4 bases, with 13 bases left in between. General observations from the study: Naive, central memory and Treg TCRB repertoires seemed to resemble each other more closely in patients than they did in healthy donors.

V is TRBV9 and J is TRBJ2-3, with unresolved D. The receptor comes from a woman in her late teens or twenties in good health. The specimen sequenced was naive CD4+ T cells from blood. The CDR3 DNA is TGTGCCAGCAGCATTACCAGGAATCCAGATACGCAGTATTTT. Amino acids: CASSITRNPDTQYF.